What follows are 3 T cell receptor beta chains derived from one specimen sequenced in a study of blood T cell repertoires in COVID-19. Assay used: immunoSEQ multiplex PCR; TCRdb lists only in-frame clones, some missing. The table has approximately 310,000 clones, approximately 85% seen once; the top ten hold more than 2%. Sequenced: PBMCs or T cells enriched from blood (not recorded which). These receptors were taken from a man under 40 who had recovered from COVID-19.

The J gene is TRBJ1-5, the V gene TRBV18; D not resolved. The length of the CDR3 is 14 residues. V gave up 2 bases and J gave up 3 bases, with 8 bases separating them. From germline, CDR1 is KGHSH and CDR2 LQKENI. The CDR3 is CASSPGLNNQPQHF. In DNA, the CDR3 is TGTGCCAGCTCACCAGGACTGAACAATCAGCCCCAGCATTTT.

V usage is TRBV7-9 and J usage is TRBJ1-2; D gene ambiguous. The germline gives CDR1 SEHNR, CDR2 FQNEAQ (reference sequence). V was pared by 1 base and J by 3 bases, with 15 bases between. This CDR3 is built from 16 residues. The CDR3 region has the DNA TGTGCCAGCAGCTTAGGCAGTCTCATCAGTGACTATGGCTACACCTTC. Protein: CASSLGSLISDYGYTF. The full variable domain, completed using reference TRBV7-9 and TRBJ1-2, is DTGVSQNPRHKITKRGQNVTFRCDPISEHNRLYWYRQTLGQGPEFLTYFQNEAQLEKSRLLSDRFSAERPKGSFSTLEIQRTEQGDSAMYLCASSLGSLISDYGYTFGSGTRLTVV.

CDR3 amino acids: CATSDPRQGADEQYF. The CDR3 DNA reads as TGTGCCACCAGTGATCCACGACAGGGGGCCGACGAGCAGTACTTC. The V and J genes are TRBV24-1 and TRBJ2-7; 10 positions agree with TRBD1. The trim removed 3 bases at V and 5 bases at J, leaving 6 bases unmatched. In germline, CDR1 is KGHDR, CDR2 SFDVKD. The CDR3 length is 15 residues.